This TCR beta chain was obtained from a study of shared clonotypes between healthy human individuals. In the case of this clone: Other DNA sequences in the same sample also yield this CDR3.

The table came from immunoSEQ multiplex PCR; TCRdb's copy has only in-frame clones and leaves some out. The profile shows about 1.4 million clones, roughly 95% of them singletons. This CDR3 contains 13 residues. Deletions cut 0 bases from V and 2 bases from J, with 5 bases between. CDR1 ENHRY and CDR2 SYGVKD come from the germline V gene. The sequenced material came from naive CD4+ T cells sorted from blood. As for subset: CD45RA+ positively selected. This clonotype was obtained from a man aged 25-45 years in good health. The genes are TRBV10-3 and TRBJ2-7; D is undetermined. The CDR3 loop is CAISESGTYEQYF. The CDR3 region has the DNA TGTGCCATCAGTGAGTCGGGGACCTACGAGCAGTACTTC.